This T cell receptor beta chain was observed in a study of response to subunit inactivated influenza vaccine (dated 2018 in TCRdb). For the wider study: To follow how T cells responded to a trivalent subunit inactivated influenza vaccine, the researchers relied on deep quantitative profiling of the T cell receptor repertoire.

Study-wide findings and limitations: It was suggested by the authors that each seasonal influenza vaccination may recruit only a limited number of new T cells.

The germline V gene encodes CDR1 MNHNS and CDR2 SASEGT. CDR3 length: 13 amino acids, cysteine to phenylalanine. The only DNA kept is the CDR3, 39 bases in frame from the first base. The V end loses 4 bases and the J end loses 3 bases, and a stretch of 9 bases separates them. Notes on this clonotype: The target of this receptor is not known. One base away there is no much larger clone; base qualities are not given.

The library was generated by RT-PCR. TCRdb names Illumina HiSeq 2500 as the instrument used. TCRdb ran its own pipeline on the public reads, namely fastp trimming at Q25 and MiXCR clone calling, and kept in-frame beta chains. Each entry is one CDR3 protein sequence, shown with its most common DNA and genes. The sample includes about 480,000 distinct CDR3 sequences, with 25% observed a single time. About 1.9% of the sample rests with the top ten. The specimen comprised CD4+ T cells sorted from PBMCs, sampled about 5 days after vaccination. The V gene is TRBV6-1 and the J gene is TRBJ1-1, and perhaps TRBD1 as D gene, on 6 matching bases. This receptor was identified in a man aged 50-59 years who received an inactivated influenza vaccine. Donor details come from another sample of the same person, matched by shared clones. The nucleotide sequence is TGTGCCAGCAGTGCACAGGGTTACACTGAAGCTTTCTTT. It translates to CASSAQGYTEAFF.